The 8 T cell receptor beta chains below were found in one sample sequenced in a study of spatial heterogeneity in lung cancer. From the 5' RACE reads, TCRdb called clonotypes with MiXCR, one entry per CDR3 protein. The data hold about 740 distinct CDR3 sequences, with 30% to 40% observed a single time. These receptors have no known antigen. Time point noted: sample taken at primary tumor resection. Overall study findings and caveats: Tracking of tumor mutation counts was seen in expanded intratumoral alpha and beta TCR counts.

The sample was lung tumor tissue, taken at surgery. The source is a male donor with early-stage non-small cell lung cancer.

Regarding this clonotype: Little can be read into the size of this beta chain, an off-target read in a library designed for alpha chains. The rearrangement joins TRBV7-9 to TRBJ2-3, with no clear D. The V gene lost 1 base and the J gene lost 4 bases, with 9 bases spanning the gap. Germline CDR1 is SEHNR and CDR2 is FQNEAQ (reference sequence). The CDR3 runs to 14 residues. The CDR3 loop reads CASSLVFEADTQYF. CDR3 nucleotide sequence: TGTGCCAGCAGCTTAGTCTTTGAGGCAGATACGCAGTATTTT.

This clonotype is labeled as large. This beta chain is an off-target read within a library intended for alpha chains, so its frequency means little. Here the CDR3 reads CASSPDSRGSSSPDSRGRLFF. DNA for the CDR3: TGTGCCAGCAGTCCGGACAGCCGAGGAAGCAGCAGTCCGGACAGCCGAGGAAGACTGTTTTTT. The chain has TRBV3-1 and TRBJ1-4; TRBD1 is a possible D gene (6 bases). V lost 6 bases and J lost 13, with 42 bases in between. The CDR3 loop spans 21 amino acids. CDR1 LGHDT and CDR2 YNNKEL come from the germline V gene (reference sequence).

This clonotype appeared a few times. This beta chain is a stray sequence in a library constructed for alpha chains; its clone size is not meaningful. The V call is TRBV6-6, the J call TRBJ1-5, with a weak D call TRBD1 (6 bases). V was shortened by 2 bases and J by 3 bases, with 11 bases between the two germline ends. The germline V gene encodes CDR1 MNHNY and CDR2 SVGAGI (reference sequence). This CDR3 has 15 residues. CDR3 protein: CASSYHRDANQPQHF. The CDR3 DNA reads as TGTGCCAGCAGTTACCACAGGGATGCCAATCAGCCCCAGCATTTT.

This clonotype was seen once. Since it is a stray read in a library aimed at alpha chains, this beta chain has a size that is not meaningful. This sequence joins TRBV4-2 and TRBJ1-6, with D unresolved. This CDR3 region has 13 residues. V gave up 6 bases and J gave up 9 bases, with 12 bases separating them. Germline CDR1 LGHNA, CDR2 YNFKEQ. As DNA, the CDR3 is TGTGCCAGCAGTTACGACTGGTCTTCACCCCTCCACTTT. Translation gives CASSYDWSSPLHF.

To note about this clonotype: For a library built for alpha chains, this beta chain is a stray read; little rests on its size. The chain's CDR3 is CASSQGDGELFF. CDR3 coding DNA: TGTGCCAGCAGTCAAGGGGACGGAGAACTGTTTTTT. The J gene is TRBJ1-4, the V gene TRBV12-3 or TRBV12-4, with D perhaps matching TRBD1 (5 bases). This CDR3 is built from 12 residues. V was trimmed by 5 bases and J by 12 bases, leaving 13 bases between them.

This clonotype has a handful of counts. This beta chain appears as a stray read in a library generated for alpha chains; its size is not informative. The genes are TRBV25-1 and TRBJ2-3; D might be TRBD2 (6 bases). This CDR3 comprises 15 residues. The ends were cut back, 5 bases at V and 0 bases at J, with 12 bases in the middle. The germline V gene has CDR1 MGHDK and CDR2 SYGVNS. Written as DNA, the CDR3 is TGTGCCAGCAGTCATAGCGGAACTAGCACAGATACGCAGTATTTT. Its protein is CASSHSGTSTDTQYF.

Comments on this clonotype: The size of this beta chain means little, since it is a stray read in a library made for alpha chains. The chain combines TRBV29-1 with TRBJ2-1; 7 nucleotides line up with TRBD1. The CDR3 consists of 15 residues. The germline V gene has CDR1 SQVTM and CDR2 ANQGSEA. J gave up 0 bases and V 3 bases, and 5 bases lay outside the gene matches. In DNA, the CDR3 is TGCAGCGTTGACGGGACAGAAAGCTCCTACAATGAGCAGTTCTTC. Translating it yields CSVDGTESSYNEQFF.

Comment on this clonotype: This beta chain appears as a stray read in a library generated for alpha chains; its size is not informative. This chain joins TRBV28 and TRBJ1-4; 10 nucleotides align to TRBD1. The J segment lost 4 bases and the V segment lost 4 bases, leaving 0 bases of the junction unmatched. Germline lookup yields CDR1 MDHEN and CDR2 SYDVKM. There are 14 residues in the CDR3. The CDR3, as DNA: TGTGCCAGCAGTTGGACAGGGGGTAATGAAAAACTGTTTTTT. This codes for CASSWTGGNEKLFF.